Below, 20 T cell receptor beta chains from the same sample are listed, as sequenced in a study of blood T cell repertoires in COVID-19. Sequenced by immunoSEQ multiplex PCR; TCRdb stores in-frame clones only, minus some. The table records roughly 120,000 clones, over 65% of them present only once. What was sequenced was peripheral blood. Source of these receptors: a human donor with acute or convalescent COVID-19. The donor label of this sample is uncertain.

J is TRBJ1-2 and V is TRBV7-9; D possibly corresponds to TRBD1 (6 bases). With 6 bases removed from V and 3 bases from J, the gap between germline ends came to 14 bases. The length of the CDR3 is 14 residues. The germline V gene has CDR1 SEHNR and CDR2 FQNEAQ (reference sequence). DNA for the CDR3: TGTGCCAGCAGACCTACAGGGCTCGACTATGGCTACACCTTC. This encodes CASRPTGLDYGYTF.

V and J are TRBV5-5 and TRBJ2-1, with 10 bases that match TRBD2. V lost 4 bases to trimming and J lost 0 bases; unmatched junction nucleotides: 4. The CDR3 sequence is 16 residues long. Germline CDR1 SGHKS, CDR2 YYEKEE (reference sequence). The CDR3 coding sequence is TGTGCCAGCAGCACTATAGCGGGGGGCTCCTACAATGAGCAGTTCTTC. It translates to CASSTIAGGSYNEQFF.

This chain joins TRBV3-1 (or the pseudogene TRBV3-2) and TRBJ2-5; 9 bases are a match to TRBD2. Trimming cost V 0 bases and J 5 bases; bases outside gene matches: 10. The CDR3 is made up of 17 amino acids. Germline assignment: CDR1 LGHDT and CDR2 YNNKEL (reference sequence). The CDR3 DNA reads as TGTGCCAGCAGCCAAGATGCTCAAGCGGGGGGTAGGGAGACCCAGTACTTC. Translation: CASSQDAQAGGRETQYF.

This clone was observed at least ten times. The chain uses TRBV5-1 and TRBJ2-7, with no clear D. The CDR3 has 15 amino acids. V lost 1 base and J lost 4, with 15 bases in between. The germline gives CDR1 SGHRS, CDR2 YFSETQ. The CDR3, as DNA: TGCGCCAGCAGCTTGCTCCCAGACGACTCTTACGAGCAGTACGTC. This sequence encodes CASSLLPDDSYEQYV.

The chain is built from TRBV27 and TRBJ2-7, with 9 bases that match TRBD2. V was pared by 2 bases and J by 4 bases, with 6 bases of the junction left unmatched. The CDR3 loop spans 15 amino acids. The germline V gene has CDR1 MNHEY and CDR2 SMNVEV (reference sequence). The CDR3 loop is CASSLARGGRYEQYF. The CDR3 DNA is TGTGCCAGCAGTTTAGCGCGGGGGGGCCGGTACGAGCAGTACTTC.

The rearrangement links TRBV7-9 to TRBJ2-5; 16 bases map to TRBD2. Germline trimming cut 4 bases from V and 4 bases from J; bases unmatched to any gene: 9. The CDR3 consists of 18 residues. Germline CDR1 reads SEHNR; CDR2 reads FQNEAQ (reference sequence). Here the CDR3 DNA reads TGTGCCAGCAGCTCTCCGGGACTAGCGGGGGGGCAGGGAGAGACCCAGTACTTC. Residues: CASSSPGLAGGQGETQYF.

The genes are TRBV29-1 and TRBJ2-5, with 8 bases that match TRBD1. V was clipped by 7 bases and J by 5 bases; unmatched bases: 12. Germline V gives CDR1 SQVTM, CDR2 ANQGSEA. The CDR3 is made up of 14 amino acids. CDR3 loop: CSASTTGVRETQYF. In DNA form, the CDR3 reads TGCAGCGCTTCAACGACAGGGGTTCGGGAGACCCAGTACTTC.

The CDR3 bases are TGTGCCAGCAGCACGTGGGGGGGGGCTGGAAACACCATATATTTT. Its protein is CASSTWGGAGNTIYF. The rearrangement uses TRBV7-2 and TRBJ1-3; TRBD1 might be the D (5 bases). Per germline, CDR1 SGHTA and CDR2 FQGNSA. Trimming pared 5 bases from V and 2 bases from J, leaving 13 bases between. The CDR3 is made up of 15 amino acids.

The chain combines TRBV28 with TRBJ1-1, with TRBD1 matching over 7 bases. The CDR3 sequence is 14 residues long. V was clipped by 2 bases and J by 10 bases; unmatched bases: 10. CDR1 and CDR2 from the germline V gene are MDHEN and SYDVKM. The CDR3 bases are TGTGCCAGCAGTTTAAGCTCGGGACACAGGGGAGCTTTCTTT. It codes for CASSLSSGHRGAFF.

The CDR3 coding sequence is TGTGCCAGCAGATACAGGGATTGGGGCTACACCTTC. It specifies CASRYRDWGYTF. The V gene is TRBV12-3 or TRBV12-4, the J gene TRBJ1-2, with D possibly matching TRBD1 (6 bases). The V gene lost 6 bases and the J gene lost 8 bases, with 13 bases spanning the gap. CDR3 length: 12 residues.

This clone was observed a handful of times. The chain joins TRBV24-1 to TRBJ1-6; D is unresolved. This CDR3 is built from 17 residues. Germline V gene lookup returns CDR1 KGHDR and CDR2 SFDVKD. The germline V and J ends were trimmed by 0 bases and 6 bases, with 14 bases remaining between them. This CDR3 reads CATSDLPFEILNSPLHF. The DNA of the CDR3 is TGTGCCACCAGTGATTTGCCTTTCGAGATACTTAATTCACCCCTCCACTTT.

This clone was counted a single time. J is TRBJ1-1 and V is TRBV5-1; 7 nucleotides line up with TRBD1. V lost 4 bases to trimming and J lost 5 bases; unmatched junction nucleotides: 11. Germline CDR1 reads SGHRS; CDR2 reads YFSETQ. The CDR3 has 15 amino acids. CDR3 in DNA: TGCGCCAGCAGCCCTAGGGGGGACAGAGGAACTGAAGCTTTCTTT. It specifies CASSPRGDRGTEAFF.

The V gene is TRBV5-1, the J gene TRBJ2-7; 11 positions match TRBD2. V was clipped by 5 bases and J by 7 bases; unmatched bases: 11. The CDR3 is made up of 15 amino acids. CDR1 SGHRS and CDR2 YFSETQ come from the germline V gene. CDR3 sequence: CASSVGSGGAKEQYF. CDR3 nucleotides: TGCGCCAGCAGTGTGGGTAGCGGGGGGGCAAAAGAGCAGTACTTC.

The V call is TRBV28, the J call TRBJ2-1, with 9 nucleotides matching TRBD1. Germline V lookup: CDR1 MDHEN, CDR2 SYDVKM. Trimming removed 5 bases from V and 4 bases from J; junction bases left unmatched: 9. The CDR3 has 16 residues. Here the CDR3 reads CASSHLGTGTYNEQFF. CDR3 coding DNA: TGTGCCAGCAGTCACCTCGGGACAGGGACATACAATGAGCAGTTCTTC.

V usage is TRBV24-1 and J usage is TRBJ2-2, with TRBD1 matching over 10 bases. This CDR3 spans 15 amino acids. CDR1 and CDR2 from the germline V gene are KGHDR and SFDVKD. With V trimmed by 7 bases and J by 5 bases, 6 bases remained unmatched. The CDR3 region has the DNA TGTGCCACCAGCCTGACAGGGGGCGGTACCGGGGAGCTGTTTTTT. Amino acids: CATSLTGGGTGELFF.

V usage is TRBV6-5 and J usage is TRBJ1-5; 7 bases map to TRBD1. The CDR3 loop spans 15 amino acids. CDR1 and CDR2 from the germline V gene are MNHEY and SVGAGI. The J segment lost 2 bases and the V segment lost 6 bases, leaving 7 bases of the junction unmatched. The CDR3 spells CASRALGQGNQPQHF. The CDR3 nucleotides are TGTGCCAGCAGAGCCCTAGGACAGGGCAATCAGCCCCAGCATTTT.

The table lists this clone with many counts. CDR3 sequence (DNA): TGTGCCAACCGGCGGGGCAAGGACACCGGGGAGCTGTTTTTT. Translated, it gives CANRRGKDTGELFF. The V gene is TRBV7-8, the J gene TRBJ2-2, with D tentatively TRBD2 (6 bases). Trimming took off 10 bases at V and 3 bases at J, with 15 bases between the two ends. The CDR3 has 14 residues. The germline gives CDR1 SGHVS, CDR2 FQNEAQ.

The gene calls are TRBV7-9 and TRBJ1-3; TRBD1 might be the D (6 bases). The V end was cut by 5 bases, the J end by 4 bases, with 9 bases between. This CDR3 is built from 13 residues. In germline, CDR1 is SEHNR, CDR2 FQNEAQ (reference sequence). The CDR3 spells CASSPGQGNTIYF. CDR3 DNA: TGTGCCAGCAGCCCAGGACAGGGAAACACCATATATTTT.

This clone was detected only once. This rearrangement joins TRBV29-1 to TRBJ1-1, with 9 bases matching TRBD1. V dropped 8 bases and J dropped 3; count of bases not matched to a gene: 7. The germline gives CDR1 SQVTM, CDR2 ANQGSEA. The CDR3 is 13 residues long. The chain's CDR3 is CSSQGARDTEAFF. CDR3 sequence (DNA): TGCAGCTCACAGGGGGCGCGGGACACTGAAGCTTTCTTT.

V gene TRBV19 combines with J gene TRBJ2-2, with 9 bases lining up with TRBD1. The V segment lost 3 bases and the J segment 1 base; nucleotides outside the gene matches: 3. CDR3 length: 16 amino acids. Germline values: CDR1 LNHDA, CDR2 SQIVND (reference sequence). The CDR3 bases are TGTGCCAGTAGTATGTGGGGACAGGGGAACACCGGGGAGCTGTTTTTT. It yields the protein CASSMWGQGNTGELFF.